The TCR beta chain described here comes from a study of response to subunit inactivated influenza vaccine. Study findings and constraints: Authors suggested each seasonal flu vaccination may recruit only limited numbers of new T cells.

This clonotype was seen more than once but under ten times. Its specificity is not known. TCRdb re-called the RT-PCR reads with MiXCR, one entry per CDR3 protein. The sample holds about 700,000 distinct CDR3 sequences; about 14% are singletons and the top ten take 6.5% to 8.5%. V lost 6 bases, J lost 5 bases, and 15 bases stayed unmatched. The CDR3 length is 16 residues. In germline, CDR1 is SQVTM, CDR2 ANQGSEA. The sequencing here drew on PBMCs from blood, taken approximately 15 days before vaccination. The rearrangement links TRBV29-1 to TRBJ2-3; 9 bases fit TRBD1. The receptor's source is a man aged 50 to 59 who received an inactivated influenza vaccine. This CDR3 is CSVHQSRTGDRDTQYF. In nucleotides, the CDR3 is TGCAGCGTGCACCAGTCCCGGACAGGGGACAGAGATACGCAGTATTTT.